This record covers a single T cell receptor beta chain. Germline loops: CDR1 SGHVS, CDR2 FQNEAQ. This CDR3 is built from 12 residues. Between the trimmed V and J ends, which lost 0 bases and 8 bases, there was a span of 8 bases. Separation by sorting yielded CD4+ and CD8+ T cells from PBMCs. The data were taken from a study of CD8+ T cells in alopecia areata. cDNA reverse transcribed from extracted RNA served as the sequencing template. This table comes from immunoSEQ multiplex PCR, and its TCRdb copy is limited to in-frame clones, with some not included. Here the sample spans roughly 100,000 clones, around 50% being singletons.

The V and J genes are TRBV7-8 and TRBJ2-7, with D tentatively TRBD1 or TRBD2 (5 bases each). The sample consisted of CD4+ T cells sorted from blood. This receptor was taken from a human donor in good health. The CDR3 nucleotides are TGTGCCAGCAGCTTAGCGGGGGAGAAGCAGTACTTC. Its protein is CASSLAGEKQYF.